The 16 T cell receptor beta chains listed next were all sequenced from one sample in a study of CD8+ T cells in alopecia areata. cDNA serving as the sequencing template came from extracted, reverse transcribed RNA. Sequencing was performed with immunoSEQ multiplex PCR; in TCRdb, only in-frame clones are kept and a portion is missing. There are about 180,000 clones in the sample; 65% to 75% occur only once, and about an eighth lies in the top ten. The sample in question was CD8+ T cells sorted from blood, obtained at week 0. Receptors originate from a human donor with alopecia areata.

This sequence joins TRBV5-1 and TRBJ1-5; TRBD1 matches at 7 bases. Germline V gene data show CDR1 as SGHRS and CDR2 as YFSETQ. J gave up 2 bases and V 5 bases, and 4 bases lay outside the gene matches. The CDR3 is 14 amino acids. The CDR3 here is CASSFGTGNQPQHF. The CDR3 DNA reads TGCGCCAGCAGTTTCGGGACAGGCAATCAGCCCCAGCATTTT.

CDR3 DNA: TGTGCCAGCAGCCCCCACTCCGGGACTACCACCTACGAGCAGTACTTC. It codes for CASSPHSGTTTYEQYF. The chain carries TRBV11-2 and TRBJ2-7, with 7 bases fitting TRBD2. V was pared by 5 bases and J by 2 bases, with 12 bases of the junction left unmatched. There are 16 residues in the CDR3. Germline V gene lookup returns CDR1 SGHAT and CDR2 FQNNGV.

The chain uses TRBV10-3 and TRBJ2-1; TRBD1 matches 7 bases. The CDR3 has 15 residues. The germline gives CDR1 ENHRY, CDR2 SYGVKD. V was clipped by 3 bases and J by 3 bases; unmatched bases: 5. CDR3 in amino acids: CAISDGDSIYNEQFF. The CDR3 nucleotides read TGTGCCATCAGTGATGGGGACAGTATCTACAATGAGCAGTTCTTC.

The chain couples TRBV9 to TRBJ1-2; D is ambiguous. The V gene's germline CDR1 is SGDLS and CDR2 YYNGEE. Trimming took 0 bases from V and 11 from J, leaving 8 bases between them. The CDR3 totals 11 residues. CDR3 DNA sequence: TGTGCCAGCAGCGTAGGGGGTCAGTACACCTTC. Protein: CASSVGGQYTF.

The chain uses TRBV6-5 and TRBJ1-1; D is possibly TRBD1 (5 bases). V was trimmed by 5 bases and J by 1 base, leaving 11 bases between them. Germline CDR1 is MNHEY and CDR2 is SVGAGI. This CDR3 spans 14 amino acids. In DNA form, the CDR3 reads TGTGCCAGCAGTACCCGGGACGGGAACACTGAAGCTTTCTTT. Its translation is CASSTRDGNTEAFF.

A remark on this clone: One junction end does not reproduce the germline sequence, and a read error may be involved. This chain joins TRBV23-1 and TRBJ2-7; TRBD2 is a possible D gene (5 bases). TRBV23-1 counts as an open reading frame of uncertain function. This CDR3 contains 15 residues. In nucleotides, the CDR3 is TGCGCCAGCAGTCAATCGGGCATAATGACCGGACTTTTGGACTTC. Its protein product is CASSQSGIMTGLLDF.

V and J are TRBV30 and TRBJ2-5; no reliable D call. Trimming stripped 3 bases from V and 5 bases from J, with 16 bases between. Germline V gene data show CDR1 as GTSNPN and CDR2 as SVGIG (reference sequence). The CDR3 has 14 residues. The CDR3 reads CAWRSRDGEETQYF. CDR3 coding DNA: TGTGCCTGGAGGTCAAGGGATGGAGAGGAGACCCAGTACTTC.

The gene calls are TRBV9 and TRBJ1-1; 8 bases fit TRBD1. Germline values: CDR1 SGDLS, CDR2 YYNGEE. Germline trimming cut 3 bases from V and 0 bases from J; bases unmatched to any gene: 7. There are 16 residues in the CDR3. CDR3: CASSGQGRAVNTEAFF. The CDR3 nucleotides are TGTGCCAGCAGCGGACAGGGGAGGGCTGTGAACACTGAAGCTTTCTTT.

The rearrangement links TRBV6-5 to TRBJ2-1; 9 nucleotides agree with TRBD2. Trimming took 2 bases from V and 5 from J; bases not matched to a gene: 4. The V gene's germline CDR1 is MNHEY and CDR2 SVGAGI. The CDR3 sequence is 15 residues long. The CDR3 coding sequence is TGTGCCAGCAGTTACGATCTAGCGGGGAACAATGAGCAGTTCTTC. Its translation: CASSYDLAGNNEQFF.

This clone showed up just a few times. V and J are TRBV12-5 and TRBJ1-2; D may be TRBD1 (6 bases). This CDR3 region has 11 residues. Trimming left V 6 bases short and J 6 bases short, with 8 bases between. Germline values: CDR1 LGHNT, CDR2 FRNRAP. CDR3 in amino acids: CASGQGNGYTF. The CDR3 coding sequence is TGTGCTAGTGGGCAGGGGAATGGCTACACCTTC.

V gene TRBV13 combines with J gene TRBJ2-2; unclear D gene. Looked up from germline, CDR1 is PRHDT and CDR2 is FYEKMQ (reference sequence). Between the trimmed V and J ends, which lost 3 bases and 1 base, there was a span of 12 bases. The CDR3 totals 16 residues. The CDR3 loop reads CASSFWRTENTGELFF. In nucleotides, the CDR3 is TGTGCCAGCAGCTTTTGGCGGACGGAGAACACCGGGGAGCTGTTTTTT. Supplemented by reference TRBV13 and TRBJ2-2, the full variable domain reads AAGVIQSPRHLIKEKRETATLKCYPIPRHDTVYWYQQGPGQDPQFLISFYEKMQSDKGSIPDRFSAQQFSDYHSELNMSSLELGDSALYFCASSFWRTENTGELFFGEGSRLTVL.

The V call is TRBV6-5, the J call TRBJ2-5; no firm D call. The CDR3 runs to 14 residues. Trimming removed 5 bases at V and 5 bases at J, with 15 bases between. Germline V lookup: CDR1 MNHEY, CDR2 SVGAGI. The CDR3 DNA reads TGTGCCAGCAGTCCCGGACGTAACGAGGAGACCCAGTACTTC. This translates into CASSPGRNEETQYF.

This clone appeared a few times. The chain combines TRBV30 with TRBJ2-6, with D perhaps TRBD1 (6 bases). Trimming left V 1 base short and J 2 bases short, with 12 bases between. Germline V gene lookup returns CDR1 GTSNPN and CDR2 SVGIG (reference sequence). The CDR3 runs 16 residues. The DNA of the CDR3 is TGTGCCTGGAGTGCCCAACAGGGTCCTGGGGCCAACGTCCTGACTTTC. It translates to CAWSAQQGPGANVLTF. Filled out from reference TRBV30 and TRBJ2-6, the complete variable domain reads SQTIHQWPATLVQPVGSPLSLECTVEGTSNPNLYWYRQAAGRGLQLLFYSVGIGQISSEVPQNLSASRPQDRQFILSSKKLLLSDSGFYLCAWSAQQGPGANVLTFGAGSRLTVL.

The rearrangement joins TRBV7-8 to TRBJ1-1; D call uncertain. Deletions cut 5 bases from V and 0 bases from J, with 10 bases between. This CDR3 contains 14 residues. Germline CDR1 and CDR2: SGHVS and FQNEAQ. CDR3 sequence reads: CASSPPDVNTEAFF. For the CDR3, the DNA is TGTGCCAGCAGCCCCCCGGACGTGAACACTGAAGCTTTCTTT.

This clone was counted a few times. This chain connects TRBV30 to TRBJ2-2, with unresolved D. Germline CDR1 and CDR2: GTSNPN and SVGIG (reference sequence). This CDR3 is 12 amino acids long. The V and J ends lost 3 bases and 3 bases respectively, with 5 bases between them. CDR3 coding DNA: TGTGCCTGGAGCCGGGACACCGGGGAGCTGTTTTTT. It yields the protein CAWSRDTGELFF.

This chain joins TRBV6-1 and TRBJ2-2; the D is unclear. From germline, CDR1 is MNHNS and CDR2 SASEGT. V dropped 11 bases and J dropped 0 bases, with 16 bases sitting between them. The length of the CDR3 is 15 residues. The CDR3 region is CARHSTPSNTGELFF. The CDR3 coding sequence is TGTGCCCGACACAGTACACCGTCGAACACCGGGGAGCTGTTTTTT.